This T cell receptor (beta chain) was observed in a study of glioma-infiltrating T cells. CDR3 length: 16 residues. Trimming took 1 base from V and 9 from J, leaving 19 bases between them. Germline-derived CDR1 and CDR2 are SGHTA and FQGNSA. TCR alpha and beta CDR3 regions were amplified from RNA using iRepertoire nested multiplex PCR. One entry per CDR3 protein, called by TCRdb with MiXCR from the multiplex PCR reads. The top ten clones hold about 18% of a sample with about 140,000 distinct CDR3 sequences, around 40% of them seen once. This TCR was recovered from a human donor with low-grade glioma or glioblastoma, undergoing nonglioma brain surgery, or in good health (not recorded which). The rearrangement uses TRBV7-2 and TRBJ2-1, with D unresolved. The sequenced material came from glioma tissue, nonneoplastic brain tissue, or PBMCs (not recorded which). In DNA, the CDR3 is TGTGCCAGCAGCTTAGGACGACAAAGGGCCCCGGGTGAGCAGTTCTTC. Protein product: CASSLGRQRAPGEQFF.